The entry below gives a single TCR beta chain sequence along with its context. The CDR3 totals 16 residues. The V segment lost 0 bases and the J segment 5 bases; nucleotides outside the gene matches: 4. The V gene's germline CDR1 is SGHRS and CDR2 YFSETQ. The sample comes from a study of shared clonotypes between healthy human individuals. Method: immunoSEQ multiplex PCR; TCRdb's copy keeps in-frame clones and lacks some. This sample has fewer than 2.5 million clones; over 85% occur once, and the top ten carry approximately 0.37%. The sample taken for sequencing was naive CD4+ T cells from PBMCs. Described subset: CD45RA+ positively selected. V gene TRBV5-1 combines with J gene TRBJ2-5, with 13 positions matching TRBD2. The sequence derives from a man aged 18 to 30 in good health. Some clones in this sample may be carry-over from other donors' samples. CDR3 region: CASSLGLAGGRETQYF. The CDR3 DNA reads TGCGCCAGCAGCTTGGGACTAGCGGGAGGAAGGGAGACCCAGTACTTC.